These T cell receptor beta chains were read from a single sample in a study of cytomegalovirus exposure and HLA in healthy donors. Measured with immunoSEQ multiplex PCR; TCRdb has only the in-frame clones, and not every one. Found here are approximately 170,000 clones, around 75% of them singletons; the top ten hold more than 1.5%. Sequencing was carried out using PBMCs. These receptor sequences come from a human donor in good health. The CDR3 runs from the conserved cysteine through the conserved F or W. A D gene is named only where the DNA matches it firmly. Only part of the rows carry a size: once, few, many, or a class if the clone is expanded.

v_gene,len,d_gene,abundance,j_gene,CDR3nt,CDR3aa
TRBV2,12,.,.,TRBJ1-1,TGTGCCACCGCGCAGGCTAAGGCTGAAGCTTTCTTT,CATAQAKAEAFF
TRBV4-2,15,TRBD2,once,TRBJ2-4,TGTGCCAGCAGCCCAACCGGGACTAGCGATGACATTCAGTACTTC,CASSPTGTSDDIQYF
TRBV18,16,TRBD2,.,TRBJ2-3,TGTGCCAGCTCACCGCGACTAGCGGGGGTCAAAGATACGCAGTATTTT,CASSPRLAGVKDTQYF
TRBV9,16,.,.,TRBJ2-1,TGTGCCAGCAGCGTAGGACTCCAGGGGTTCGACAATGAGCAGTTCTTC,CASSVGLQGFDNEQFF
TRBV28,16,.,once,TRBJ1-6,TGTGCCAGCAGAACATCGGGAGGAATGGGCTCGGCACCCCTCCACTTT,CASRTSGGMGSAPLHF
TRBV5-6,11,.,.,TRBJ1-2,TGTGCCAGCAGCTTGGGTCTATCCCACCACTTC,CASSLGLSHHF
TRBV11-3,15,TRBD2,few,TRBJ2-7,TGTGCCAGCAGCCTCGGACTAGGGAACGCCTACGAGCAGTACTTC,CASSLGLGNAYEQYF
TRBV9,15,.,.,TRBJ1-1,TGTGCCAGCAGCGCCCTACAGTCTCTGAACACTGAAGCTTTCTTT,CASSALQSLNTEAFF
TRBV4-3,16,TRBD1,.,TRBJ1-6,TGCGCCAGCAGCCAACTGACAGGGGGCCTTAATTCACCCCTCCACTTT,CASSQLTGGLNSPLHF
TRBV7-2,14,TRBD1,.,TRBJ2-7,TGTGCCAGCAGTCCGACAGGGCCCTCCTACGAGCAGTACTTC,CASSPTGPSYEQYF
TRBV19,15,TRBD1,.,TRBJ2-2,TGTGCCAGTACCCCGACAGGGGGCGGCACCGGGGAGCTGTTTTTT,CASTPTGGGTGELFF